The sequence of this T cell receptor beta chain was determined in a study of blood T cell repertoires in COVID-19. About the research overall: Acute and convalescent COVID-19 samples came from the United States, Italy and Spain. PBMCs, B-cell-depleted T cells, or T cells were the source of the cDNA or gDNA that made up the material.

V dropped 3 bases and J dropped 10; count of bases not matched to a gene: 11. There are 14 residues in the CDR3. CDR1 and CDR2 from the germline V gene are SGHNT and YYREEE (reference sequence). Under the authors' procedure: Quantification of nucleated cells was approximated via reference gene primer amplification. Assay: immunoSEQ multiplex PCR; the TCRdb copy retains only in-frame clones and omits some. The D gene and trimming were derived from the DNA, and the V and J assignments and clone size from that table. Of some 160,000 clones in the sample, under 85% were seen once. The sequenced sample was peripheral blood. The TCR was taken from a man aged 50-60 years with active or convalescent COVID-19. The chain is built from TRBV5-4 and TRBJ1-1, with 8 positions matching TRBD1. CDR3 loop: CASSSRDRRVRAFF. The CDR3 nucleotides are TGTGCCAGCAGCTCCCGGGACAGGCGAGTAAGAGCTTTCTTT. The full variable domain, completed using reference TRBV5-4 and TRBJ1-1, is ETGVTQSPTHLIKTRGQQVTLRCSSQSGHNTVSWYQQALGQGPQFIFQYYREEENGRGNFPPRFSGLQFPNYSSELNVNALELDDSALYLCASSSRDRRVRAFFGQGTRLTVV.